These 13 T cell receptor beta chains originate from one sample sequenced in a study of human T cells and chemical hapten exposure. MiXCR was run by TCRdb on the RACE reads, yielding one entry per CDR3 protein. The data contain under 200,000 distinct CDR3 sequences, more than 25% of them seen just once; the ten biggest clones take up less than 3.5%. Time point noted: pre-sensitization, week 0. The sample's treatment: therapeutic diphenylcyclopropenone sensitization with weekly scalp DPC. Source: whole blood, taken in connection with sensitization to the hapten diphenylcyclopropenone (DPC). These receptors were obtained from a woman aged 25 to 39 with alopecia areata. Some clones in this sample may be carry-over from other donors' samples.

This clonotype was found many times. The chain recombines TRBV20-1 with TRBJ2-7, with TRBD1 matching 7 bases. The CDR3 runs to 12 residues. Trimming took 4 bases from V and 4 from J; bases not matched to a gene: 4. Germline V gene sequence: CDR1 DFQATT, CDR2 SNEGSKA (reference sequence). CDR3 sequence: CSATDRVYEQYF. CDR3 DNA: TGCAGTGCTACTGACAGGGTGTACGAGCAGTACTTC.

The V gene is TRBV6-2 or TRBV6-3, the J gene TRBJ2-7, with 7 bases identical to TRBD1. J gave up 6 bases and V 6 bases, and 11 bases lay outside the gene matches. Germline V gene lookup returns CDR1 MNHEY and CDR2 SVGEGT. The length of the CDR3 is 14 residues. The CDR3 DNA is TGTGCCAGCAGCGAACAGGGGTCGGTCTCCGAGCAGTACTTC. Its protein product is CASSEQGSVSEQYF.

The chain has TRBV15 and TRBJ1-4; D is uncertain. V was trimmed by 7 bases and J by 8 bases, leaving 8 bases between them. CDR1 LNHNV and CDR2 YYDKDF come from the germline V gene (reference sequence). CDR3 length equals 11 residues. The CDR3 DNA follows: TGTGCCACCAAGGGCGGCGAAAAACTGTTTTTT. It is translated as CATKGGEKLFF.

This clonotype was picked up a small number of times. CDR3 sequence: CSVEIGASLTDTQYF. DNA of the CDR3: TGCAGCGTTGAAATAGGGGCTTCCCTCACAGATACGCAGTATTTT. The chain couples TRBV29-1 to TRBJ2-3, with D perhaps TRBD1 (5 bases). Per germline, CDR1 SQVTM and CDR2 ANQGSEA. This CDR3 is built from 15 residues. V shed 2 bases and J shed 2 bases, with 14 bases lying between them.

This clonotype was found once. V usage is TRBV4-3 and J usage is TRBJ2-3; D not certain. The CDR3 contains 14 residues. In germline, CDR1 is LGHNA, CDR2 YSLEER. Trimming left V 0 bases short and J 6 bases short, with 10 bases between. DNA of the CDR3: TGCGCCAGCAGCCAAGATCACCCGGTGGATACGCAGTATTTT. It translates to CASSQDHPVDTQYF.

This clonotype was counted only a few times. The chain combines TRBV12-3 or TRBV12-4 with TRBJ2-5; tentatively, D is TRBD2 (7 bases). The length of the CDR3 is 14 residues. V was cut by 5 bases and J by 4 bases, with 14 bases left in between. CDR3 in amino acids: CASSQGRDGETQYF. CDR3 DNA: TGTGCCAGCAGTCAGGGGAGGGATGGAGAGACCCAGTACTTC.

CDR3 sequence (DNA): TGTGCCACCAGTGATTTCCGGGGTAGAGCTTTCTTT. Translation: CATSDFRGRAFF. The chain has TRBV24-1 and TRBJ1-1; D unresolved. The V and J ends lost 1 base and 10 bases respectively, with 9 bases between them. This CDR3 is built from 12 residues. Germline CDR1 reads KGHDR; CDR2 reads SFDVKD.

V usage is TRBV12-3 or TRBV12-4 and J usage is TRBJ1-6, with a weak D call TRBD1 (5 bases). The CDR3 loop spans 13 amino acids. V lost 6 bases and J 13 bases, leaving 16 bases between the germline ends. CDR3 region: CASRRGAQRPLHF. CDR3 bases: TGTGCCAGCAGACGCGGGGCTCAAAGGCCCCTCCACTTT.

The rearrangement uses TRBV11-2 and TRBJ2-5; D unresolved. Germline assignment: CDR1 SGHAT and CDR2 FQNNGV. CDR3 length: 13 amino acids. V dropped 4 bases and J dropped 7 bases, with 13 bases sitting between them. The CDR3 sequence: CASSSNKGGTQYF. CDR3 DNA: TGTGCCAGCAGCTCCAACAAGGGCGGGACCCAGTACTTC.

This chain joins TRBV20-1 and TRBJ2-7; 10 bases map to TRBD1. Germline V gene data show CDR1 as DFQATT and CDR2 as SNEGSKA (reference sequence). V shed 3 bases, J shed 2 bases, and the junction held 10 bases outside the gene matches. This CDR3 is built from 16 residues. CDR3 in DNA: TGCAGTGCTAGGGGGCGAGGGACAGGGGACCCCTACGAGCAGTACTTC. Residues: CSARGRGTGDPYEQYF.

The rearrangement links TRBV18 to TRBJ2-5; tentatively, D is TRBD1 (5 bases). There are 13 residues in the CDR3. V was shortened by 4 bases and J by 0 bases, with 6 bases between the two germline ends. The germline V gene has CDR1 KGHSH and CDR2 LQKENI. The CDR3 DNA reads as TGTGCCAGCTCACAGGGGAACCAAGAGACCCAGTACTTC. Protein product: CASSQGNQETQYF.

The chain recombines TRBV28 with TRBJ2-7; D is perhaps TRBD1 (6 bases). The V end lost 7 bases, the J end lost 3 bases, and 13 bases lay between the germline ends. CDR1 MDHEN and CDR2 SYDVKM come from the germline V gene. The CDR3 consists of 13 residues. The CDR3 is CASKLDSVYEQYF. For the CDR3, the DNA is TGTGCCAGCAAACTGGACAGCGTCTACGAGCAGTACTTC. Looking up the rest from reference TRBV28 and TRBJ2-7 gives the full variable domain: DVKVTQSSRYLVKRTGEKVFLECVQDMDHENMFWYRQDPGLGLRLIYFSYDVKMKEKGDIPEGYSVSREKKERFSLILESASTNQTSMYLCASKLDSVYEQYFGPGTRLTVT.

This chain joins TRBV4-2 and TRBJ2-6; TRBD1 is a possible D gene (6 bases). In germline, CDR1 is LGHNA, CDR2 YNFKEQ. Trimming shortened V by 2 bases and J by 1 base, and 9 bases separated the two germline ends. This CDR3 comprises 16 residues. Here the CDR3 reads CASSQPTGSGANVLTF. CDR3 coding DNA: TGTGCCAGCAGCCAACCCACAGGGTCTGGGGCCAACGTCCTGACTTTC.